The T cell receptor beta chain under discussion was sequenced for a study of human T cells and chemical hapten exposure. About the research overall: Per-sample TCR yield variability stemmed mainly from small pooled library volume differences. Findings and limits, study-wide: Those TCRs sitting above 1 in 1000 frequency stayed the same with DPC sensitization.

Unfractionated whole blood yielded total RNA. This clonotype was observed a few times. Its antigen is not known. Germline V gives CDR1 PRHDT, CDR2 FYEKMQ (reference sequence). Trimming left V 4 bases short and J 0 bases short, with 16 bases between. This CDR3 region has 17 residues. Individual cDNA molecules had unique molecular identifiers attached to them by the library. TCRdb re-derived calls from the reads in MiXCR, one entry per CDR3 protein. The sample holds 95,000 to 150,000 distinct CDR3 sequences; approximately 9% are singletons and the top ten take approximately 1.4%. The rearrangement joins TRBV13 to TRBJ1-3, with TRBD1 as a possible D gene (6 bases). This sequence originates from a human donor in good health. Some clones in this sample may be carry-over from other donors' samples. Material: whole blood. The CDR3 reads CASSSGKGGSSGNTIYF. DNA of the CDR3: TGTGCCAGCAGCTCCGGAAAGGGGGGAAGCTCTGGAAACACCATATATTTT.